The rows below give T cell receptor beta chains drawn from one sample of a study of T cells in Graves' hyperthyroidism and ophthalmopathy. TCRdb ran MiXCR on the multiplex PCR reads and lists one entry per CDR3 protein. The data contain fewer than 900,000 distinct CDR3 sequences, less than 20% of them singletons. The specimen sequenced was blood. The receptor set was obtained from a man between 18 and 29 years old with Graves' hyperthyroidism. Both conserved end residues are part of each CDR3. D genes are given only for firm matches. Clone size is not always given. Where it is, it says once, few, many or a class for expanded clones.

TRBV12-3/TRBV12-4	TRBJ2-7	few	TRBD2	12	TGTGCCAGCGGGGTGGGGGGGAACGAGCAGTACTTC	CASGVGGNEQYF
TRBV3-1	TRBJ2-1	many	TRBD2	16	TGTGCCAGCAGCCATACTAGCGGGAGATTGGAGAATGAGCAGTTCTTC	CASSHTSGRLENEQFF
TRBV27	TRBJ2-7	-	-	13	TGTGCCAGCAGTTTCGTGCCCGGCTACGAGCAGTACTTC	CASSFVPGYEQYF
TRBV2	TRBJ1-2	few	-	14	TGTGCCAGCAGTCAGGAGTTGGCGGGGTATGGCTACACCTTC	CASSQELAGYGYTF
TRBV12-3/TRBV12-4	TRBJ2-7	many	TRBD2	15	TGTGCCAGCAGCCATCGACTAGCGGGGTCGGGTGAGCAGTACTTC	CASSHRLAGSGEQYF
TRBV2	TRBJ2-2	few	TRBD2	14	TGTGCCAGCAAGAGCGGGAGGAGTACCGGGGAGCTGTTTTTT	CASKSGRSTGELFF
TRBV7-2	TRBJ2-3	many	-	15	TGTGCCAGCAGCTTCACGGACGCGGGCACAGATACGCAGTATTTT	CASSFTDAGTDTQYF
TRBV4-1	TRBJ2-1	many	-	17	TGCGCCAGCAGCCAAGATCGGGCCGGGCGATCCTACAATGAGCAGTTCTTC	CASSQDRAGRSYNEQFF
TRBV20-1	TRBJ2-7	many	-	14	TGCAGTGCTAGAGATCCGACTAGCTCCTACGAGCAGTACTTC	CSARDPTSSYEQYF
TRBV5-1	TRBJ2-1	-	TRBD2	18	TGTGCCAGCAGCTTGGTTACCAGCGGGAGGGCCTCCTACAATGAGCAGTTCTTC	CASSLVTSGRASYNEQFF
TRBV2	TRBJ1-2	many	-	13	TGTGCCAGCAGTGAAGAGGGGGGGCGCGGCTACACCTTC	CASSEEGGRGYTF
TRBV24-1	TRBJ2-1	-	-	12	TGTGCCACCAGTGTAGGGGACAATGAGCAGTTCTTC	CATSVGDNEQFF
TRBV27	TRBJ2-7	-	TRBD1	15	TGTGCCAGCAGCCAAGGGACAGTTCCCCCCTACGAGCAGTACTTC	CASSQGTVPPYEQYF
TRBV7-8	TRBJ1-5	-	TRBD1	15	TGTGCCAGCAGCTCCCACGGGACAGTCAATCAGCCCCAGCATTTT	CASSSHGTVNQPQHF
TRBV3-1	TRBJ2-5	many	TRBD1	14	TGTGCCAGCAGCCAAATCAGGGGGCAAGAGACCCAGTACTTC	CASSQIRGQETQYF
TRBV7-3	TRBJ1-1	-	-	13	TGTGCCAGCAGATTTCGATTGAACACTGAAGCTTTCTTT	CASRFRLNTEAFF
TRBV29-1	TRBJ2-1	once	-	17	TGCAGCGTTGAAGGTGAGACAGGAGGGGACTCCTACAATGAGCAGTTCTTC	CSVEGETGGDSYNEQFF
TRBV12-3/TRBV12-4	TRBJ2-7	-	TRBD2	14	TGTGCCAGCAGCAGAGCGGGATACCACAACGAGCAGTACTTC	CASSRAGYHNEQYF
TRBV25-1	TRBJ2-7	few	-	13	TGTGCCAGCAGTGACGGACACCTCTACGAGCAGTACTTC	CASSDGHLYEQYF
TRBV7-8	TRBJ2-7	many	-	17	TGTGCCAGCAGCTTAGAAATAGTAGGCTACAAATTCTACGAGCAGTACTTC	CASSLEIVGYKFYEQYF
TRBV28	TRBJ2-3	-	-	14	TGTGCCAGCAGTCCTCCCAGCCGAGGGTATACGCAGTATTTT	CASSPPSRGYTQYF
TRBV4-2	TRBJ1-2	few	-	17	TGTGCCAGCAGCCAAGAGTGGACCCTACAAGCTAACTATGGCTACACCTTC	CASSQEWTLQANYGYTF
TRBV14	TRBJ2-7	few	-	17	TGTGCCAGCAGCCAAGACGTATTCGAACAGGGCAACTACGAGCAGTACTTC	CASSQDVFEQGNYEQYF
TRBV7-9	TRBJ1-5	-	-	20	TGTGCCAGCAGCTTAGGCCGACGAGTAGGGACACTGTATAGCAATCAGCCCCAGCATTTT	CASSLGRRVGTLYSNQPQHF
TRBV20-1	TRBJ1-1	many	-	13	TGCAGTGCGTTCGAGGGCGTGAACACTGAAGCTTTCTTT	CSAFEGVNTEAFF
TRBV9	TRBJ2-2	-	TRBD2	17	TGTGCCAGCAGCGTAGACTCGCGGGAGGGCCGCACCGGGGAGCTGTTTTTT	CASSVDSREGRTGELFF
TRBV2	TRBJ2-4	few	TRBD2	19	TGTGCCAGCAGCGGGCCGGGACTAGCGGGAGATTGGAGAAAAAACATTCAGTACTTC	CASSGPGLAGDWRKNIQYF
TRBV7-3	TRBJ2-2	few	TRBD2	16	TGTGCCAGCAGCTTATCCGCGGGAGAGGGGACCGGGGAGCTGTTTTTT	CASSLSAGEGTGELFF
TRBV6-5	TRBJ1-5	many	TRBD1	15	TGTGCCAGCAGTTACGCGGGACAGGGGAGTCAGCCCCAGCATTTT	CASSYAGQGSQPQHF
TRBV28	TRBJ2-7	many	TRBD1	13	TGTGCCAGCAGGGGGACCACAGGGGACGAGCAGTACTTC	CASRGTTGDEQYF
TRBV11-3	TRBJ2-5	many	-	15	TGTGCCAGCAGCTCAATGGACAGCACCCAAGAGACCCAGTACTTC	CASSSMDSTQETQYF
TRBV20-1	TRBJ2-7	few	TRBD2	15	TGCAGTGCTAGCTCCCTAGCGGGAGCCAGTTACGAGCAGTACTTC	CSASSLAGASYEQYF
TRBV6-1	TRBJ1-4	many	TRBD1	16	TGTGCCAGCAGTCAGGGACAGCCAGCAACTAATGAAAAACTGTTTTTT	CASSQGQPATNEKLFF
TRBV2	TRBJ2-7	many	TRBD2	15	TGTGCCAGCAGGAGTCTCGCTAGCGGGAGCTACGAGCAGTACTTC	CASRSLASGSYEQYF
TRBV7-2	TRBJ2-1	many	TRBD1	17	TGTGCCAGCAGCGGCCCTGGTCAGGGGGCGTTTCGTAATGAGCAGTTCTTC	CASSGPGQGAFRNEQFF
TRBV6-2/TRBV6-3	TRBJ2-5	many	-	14	TGTGCCAGCAGGATAACAGGGTTCAACGAGACCCAGTACTTC	CASRITGFNETQYF
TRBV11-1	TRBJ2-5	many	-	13	TGTGCCAGCAGCTCTAAGGGGGGAGAGACCCAGTACTTC	CASSSKGGETQYF
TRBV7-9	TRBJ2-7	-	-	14	TGTGCCAGCAGCTTAGGCGAGGTGGACTACGAGCAGTACTTC	CASSLGEVDYEQYF
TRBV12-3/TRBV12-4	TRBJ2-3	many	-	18	TGTGCCAGCAGTTTAGTGTACAGGAGGGCGGTCGGCACAGATACGCAGTATTTT	CASSLVYRRAVGTDTQYF
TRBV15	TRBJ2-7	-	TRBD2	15	TGTGCCACCAGTGTAGCGGGAGGGGATCATCACGAGCAGTACTTC	CATSVAGGDHHEQYF
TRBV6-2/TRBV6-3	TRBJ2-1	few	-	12	TGTGCCAGCAACCCTCGAGGGAGAATACAGTTCTTC	CASNPRGRIQFF
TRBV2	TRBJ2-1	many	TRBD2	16	TGTGCCAGCAGTTCAATGCTAGCGGGAGTGTCCAATGAGCAGTTCTTC	CASSSMLAGVSNEQFF
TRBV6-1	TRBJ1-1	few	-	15	TGTGCCAGCAGTGTTACGGGGGGAAGTAGCACTGAAGCTTTCTTT	CASSVTGGSSTEAFF
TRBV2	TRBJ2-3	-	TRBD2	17	TGTGCCAGCAGTACCACTAGCGGGAGGGCCGGCACAGATACGCAGTATTTT	CASSTTSGRAGTDTQYF
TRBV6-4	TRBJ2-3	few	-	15	TGTGCCAGCAGTGACTCGAGTCGGGGCGCTCTTACGCAGTATTTT	CASSDSSRGALTQYF
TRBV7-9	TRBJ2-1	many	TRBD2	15	TGTGCCAGCAGTGGCGGGAGGGCCGGGGGGAATGAGCAGTTCTTC	CASSGGRAGGNEQFF
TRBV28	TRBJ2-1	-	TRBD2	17	TGTGCCAGCAGTTTATGGGGGACTAGCGGGAGCGTCTATGAGCAGTTCTTC	CASSLWGTSGSVYEQFF
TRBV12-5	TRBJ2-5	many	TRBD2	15	TGTGCTAGTGGACCGGGACTAGGGTCACAAGAGACCCAGTACTTC	CASGPGLGSQETQYF
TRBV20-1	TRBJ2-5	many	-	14	TGCAGTGCCAGCCGGACTAGGGGGGAAGAGACCCAGTACTTC	CSASRTRGEETQYF
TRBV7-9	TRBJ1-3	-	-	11	TGTGCCAGCAGCTCCCGAAACACCATATATTTT	CASSSRNTIYF
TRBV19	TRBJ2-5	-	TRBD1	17	TGTGCCAGTAGTACCTTACCGGGACAGAGTTTGGCAGAGACCCAGTACTTC	CASSTLPGQSLAETQYF
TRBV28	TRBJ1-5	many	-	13	TGTGCCAGCAGAGCCCCTGGCAATCAGCCCCAGCATTTT	CASRAPGNQPQHF
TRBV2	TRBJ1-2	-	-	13	TGTGCCAGCAGTGGGGCCCACAGGGACGGCTACACCTTC	CASSGAHRDGYTF